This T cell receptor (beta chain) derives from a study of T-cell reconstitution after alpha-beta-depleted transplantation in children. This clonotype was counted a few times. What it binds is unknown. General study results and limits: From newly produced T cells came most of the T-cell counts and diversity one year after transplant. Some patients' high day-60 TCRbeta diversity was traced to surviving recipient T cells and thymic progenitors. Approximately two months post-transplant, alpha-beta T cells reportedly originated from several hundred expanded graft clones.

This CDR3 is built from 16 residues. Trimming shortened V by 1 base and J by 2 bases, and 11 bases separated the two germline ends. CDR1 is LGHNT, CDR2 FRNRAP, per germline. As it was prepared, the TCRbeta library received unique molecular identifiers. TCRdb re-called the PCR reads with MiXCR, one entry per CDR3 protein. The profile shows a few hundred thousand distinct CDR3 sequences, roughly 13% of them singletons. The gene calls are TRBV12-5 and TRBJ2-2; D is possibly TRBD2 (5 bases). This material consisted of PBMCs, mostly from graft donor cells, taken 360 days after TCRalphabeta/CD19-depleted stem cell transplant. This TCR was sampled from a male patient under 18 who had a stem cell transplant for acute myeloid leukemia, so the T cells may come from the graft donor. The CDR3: CASGLEIATNTGELFF. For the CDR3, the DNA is TGTGCTAGTGGTTTGGAAATAGCGACCAACACCGGGGAGCTGTTTTTT.